This passage covers 20 T cell receptor beta chains from one sample sequenced in a study of Graves' ophthalmopathy and Graves' hyperthyroidism. RNA transcripts yielded amplified TCR beta CDR3 regions. First-round RT-PCR employed HTBI primers, with a second-round multiplex PCR after it. TCRdb ran MiXCR on the multiplex PCR reads and lists one entry per CDR3 protein. This sample has more than 1,000,000 distinct CDR3 sequences, with 35% to 40% found just once. The sequencing sample was made of peripheral blood or thyroid tissue (not recorded which). The receptors shown here come from an adult man with Graves' hyperthyroidism.

Remarks on this clonotype: A much more abundant neighbour one base away suggests this may be a read error. V gene TRBV7-9 combines with J gene TRBJ2-7, with TRBD1 matching 8 bases. Looked up from germline, CDR1 is SEHNR and CDR2 is FQNEAQ (reference sequence). This CDR3 is 12 amino acids long. V was clipped by 4 bases and J by 9 bases; unmatched bases: 5. The DNA of the CDR3 is TGTGCCAGCAGCTCGGACAGGGTCGGGCAGTACTTC. Translated, it gives CASSSDRVGQYF.

In its sample, this clonotype was seen a few times. This chain joins TRBV29-1 and TRBJ2-2, with D tentatively TRBD1 or TRBD2 (5 bases each). Trimming left V 4 bases short and J 2 bases short, with 8 bases between. CDR3 length equals 13 residues. Germline V gene data show CDR1 as SQVTM and CDR2 as ANQGSEA. The CDR3 nucleotides are TGCAGCGTTGCCGGGGACAACACCGGGGAGCTGTTTTTT. Translation gives CSVAGDNTGELFF.

The table lists this clonotype with a few counts. V is TRBV7-7 and J is TRBJ2-2; D is undetermined. In germline, CDR1 is SSHAT, CDR2 FNYEAQ (reference sequence). This CDR3 has 15 residues. Trimming left V 2 bases short and J 0 bases short, with 7 bases between. CDR3 sequence reads: CASSLYGPNTGELFF. CDR3 coding DNA: TGTGCCAGCAGCTTATATGGGCCGAACACCGGGGAGCTGTTTTTT.

This clonotype turned up a few times. The chain couples TRBV6-6 to TRBJ2-5; D call uncertain. CDR1 is MNHNY, CDR2 SVGAGI, per germline (reference sequence). V lost 5 bases, J lost 0 bases, and 16 bases lay in between. This CDR3 has 16 residues. The CDR3 DNA sequence: TGTGCCAGCAGTCAAGTGGGGATACGGTACCAAGAGACCCAGTACTTC. Translating it yields CASSQVGIRYQETQYF.

This clonotype occurred many times. The V and J genes are TRBV7-6 and TRBJ1-1; D is undetermined. Germline V gives CDR1 SGHVS, CDR2 FNYEAQ. The CDR3 is made up of 14 amino acids. V lost 1 base and J 4 bases, leaving 10 bases between the germline ends. The CDR3 here is CASSLGTRSTEAFF. CDR3 nucleotide sequence: TGTGCCAGCAGCTTAGGGACGCGAAGCACTGAAGCTTTCTTT.

The chain couples TRBV29-1 to TRBJ2-2; D unresolved. CDR3 length equals 12 residues. V was shortened by 5 bases and J by 3 bases, with 7 bases between the two germline ends. Germline loops: CDR1 SQVTM, CDR2 ANQGSEA. CDR3 amino acids: CSVSGHTGELFF. CDR3 DNA sequence: TGCAGCGTTTCTGGGCACACCGGGGAGCTGTTTTTT.

The rearrangement uses TRBV7-9 and TRBJ1-1, with 8 positions matching TRBD1. Germline V lookup: CDR1 SEHNR, CDR2 FQNEAQ (reference sequence). V was pared by 3 bases and J by 3 bases, with 9 bases of the junction left unmatched. This CDR3 spans 16 amino acids. CDR3 nucleotides: TGTGCCAGCAGCTTCTCGGACAGGGAATGGGACACTGAAGCTTTCTTT. It specifies CASSFSDREWDTEAFF.

This clonotype was counted only a few times. The J gene is TRBJ2-5, the V gene TRBV6-5, with 7 bases that match TRBD2. The CDR3 runs 15 residues. Germline V lookup: CDR1 MNHEY, CDR2 SVGAGI. Unmatched junction bases numbered 13, after V lost 8 bases and J lost 4 bases. The CDR3 coding sequence is TGTGCCAGCCAAAGTGGGGAGGGCTTAGGAGAGACCCAGTACTTC. This codes for CASQSGEGLGETQYF.

This clonotype turned up a few times. The gene calls are TRBV7-9 and TRBJ1-4; tentative D call: TRBD1 (5 bases). CDR3 length equals 15 residues. V gave up 3 bases and J gave up 7 bases, with 15 bases separating them. Germline CDR1 is SEHNR and CDR2 is FQNEAQ (reference sequence). The CDR3 sequence: CASSLGWRGGEKLFF. As DNA, the CDR3 is TGTGCCAGCAGCTTGGGGTGGAGGGGAGGTGAAAAACTGTTTTTT.

Worth noting for this clonotype: This sequence may be a read error, since a much larger clone differs from it by one base. This chain links TRBV14 with TRBJ1-1; TRBD1 aligns across 7 bases. The germline V gene encodes CDR1 SGHDN and CDR2 FVKESK. CDR3 length equals 13 residues. Here the CDR3 DNA reads TGCACCAGCAGCCGAGCAGGGGGCACTGAAGCTTTCTTT. This encodes CTSSRAGGTEAFF.

This clonotype was counted between two and nine times. The V and J genes are TRBV20-1 and TRBJ1-1, with D hard to call. Germline V gene data show CDR1 as DFQATT and CDR2 as SNEGSKA (reference sequence). The CDR3 spans 13 residues. Trimming left V 5 bases short and J 3 bases short, with 13 bases between. Written as DNA, the CDR3 is TGCAGTGCTCGATCCTATGGGGACACTGAAGCTTTCTTT. Translated: CSARSYGDTEAFF.

The J gene is TRBJ2-5, the V gene TRBV12-5, with D possibly being TRBD2 (5 bases). V lost 2 bases, J lost 3 bases, and 13 bases lay in between. The germline CDR1 and CDR2 sequences are LGHNT and FRNRAP. The CDR3 has 15 residues. The CDR3 bases are TGTGCTAGTGGTTTGCCCCGCGGGTACAAAGAGACCCAGTACTTC. The encoded protein is CASGLPRGYKETQYF.

About this clonotype itself: A read error may produce the germline difference seen at one junction end. V and J are TRBV2 and TRBJ1-3; 8 nucleotides match TRBD1. Per the germline V gene, CDR1 is SNHLY and CDR2 is FYNNEI. The CDR3 contains 15 residues. CDR3 sequence (DNA): TGTGCCAGCAGCGCCGGGACAGGCTCTGGAAACGCCATATATTTT. It specifies CASSAGTGSGNAIYF.

This clonotype was recorded a few times. In DNA, the CDR3 is TGCGCCAGCAGCAGAACACAGGGGCGGTTGAACCAAGAGACCCAGTACTTC. Amino acid sequence: CASSRTQGRLNQETQYF. V usage is TRBV5-1 and J usage is TRBJ2-5, with 7 nucleotides matching TRBD1. Germline V lookup: CDR1 SGHRS, CDR2 YFSETQ. V lost 4 bases and J lost 0; bases outside the gene matches: 12. The CDR3 is 17 amino acids.

This clonotype has a handful of counts. The gene calls are TRBV13 and TRBJ2-7; the D is unclear. Trimming took off 5 bases at V and 7 bases at J, with 15 bases between the two ends. This CDR3 spans 13 amino acids. Germline V gives CDR1 PRHDT, CDR2 FYEKMQ (reference sequence). CDR3 sequence (DNA): TGTGCCAGCAGCACAAATTTCGGTGGTGAGCAGTACTTC. It specifies CASSTNFGGEQYF.

This chain joins TRBV7-8 and TRBJ2-7; 9 bases fit TRBD1. V was clipped by 5 bases and J by 5 bases; unmatched bases: 7. Germline V gene data show CDR1 as SGHVS and CDR2 as FQNEAQ. The CDR3 contains 14 residues. The DNA of the CDR3 is TGTGCCAGCAGCCAGGGACAGGGAGGGGACGAGCAGTACTTC. Amino acid sequence: CASSQGQGGDEQYF.

This clonotype was seen repeatedly, ten times or more. This sequence joins TRBV7-9 and TRBJ1-4; D is unresolved. The germline V and J ends were trimmed by 2 bases and 3 bases, with 10 bases remaining between them. The CDR3 is made up of 15 amino acids. Germline CDR1 SEHNR, CDR2 FQNEAQ (reference sequence). As DNA, the CDR3 is TGTGCCAGCAGCTTATCGTTGGCTGCTAATGAAAAACTGTTTTTT. Its translation is CASSLSLAANEKLFF.

V gene TRBV5-1 combines with J gene TRBJ1-1; tentatively, D is TRBD1 (6 bases). CDR3 length equals 15 residues. Per the germline V gene, CDR1 is SGHRS and CDR2 is YFSETQ. The germline V and J ends were trimmed by 5 bases and 0 bases, with 14 bases remaining between them. CDR3 nucleotide sequence: TGCGCCAGCAGTCGGGACACAGGGATGAACACTGAAGCTTTCTTT. Its translation is CASSRDTGMNTEAFF.

For this clonotype: This may be a read error, as it is one base from a much larger clone. V usage is TRBV7-2 and J usage is TRBJ1-4; D is unclear. Germline loops: CDR1 SGHTA, CDR2 FQGNSA. The CDR3 is 14 amino acids. Between the trimmed V and J ends, which lost 1 base and 8 bases, there was a span of 11 bases. The CDR3 nucleotides read TGTGCCAGCAGCTTAGTCGTCCCCAGCGAAAAACTGTTTTTT. The encoded protein is CASSLVVPSEKLFF.

The chain employs TRBV29-1 and TRBJ2-5; 11 positions match TRBD2. The germline V gene encodes CDR1 SQVTM and CDR2 ANQGSEA. Trimming at V came to 5 bases and at J to 5 bases, leaving 13 bases not matched to a gene. The CDR3 is made up of 16 amino acids. The CDR3 DNA sequence: TGCAGCGTTCGAGGGGTAGCGGGGGGGCCCAGGGAGACCCAGTACTTC. Its protein product is CSVRGVAGGPRETQYF. Full variable domain (missing parts from reference TRBV29-1 and TRBJ2-5): SAVISQKPSRDICQRGTSLTIQCQVDSQVTMMFWYRQQPGQSLTLIATANQGSEATYESGFVIDKFPISRPNLTFSTLTVSNMSPEDSSIYLCSVRGVAGGPRETQYFGPGTRLLVL.